These T cell receptor beta chains were read from a single sample in a study of regulatory T cells in long-lasting Graves disease. Using its own MiXCR run on the multiplex PCR reads, TCRdb lists one record per CDR3 protein. The table records roughly 470,000 distinct CDR3 sequences, around 20% of them present only once. The source material was peripheral blood mononuclear cells (PBMCs), sampled when the disease was refractory, from a patient treated with antithyroid drugs. The receptors derive from a female donor with Graves disease. Each CDR3 is given with its conserved first and last residue. Fields, in order: clone size, D gene, V gene, J gene, CDR3 DNA, CDR3 protein. D genes are given only for firm matches. Not all rows give a size; the values are once, few, many and, for expanded clones, a class.

>many|NA|TRBV6-1|TRBJ1-1
TGTGCCAGCAGGCCCGATCGAATTTGGGCTGAAGCTTTCTTT
CASRPDRIWAEAFF
>NA|NA|TRBV5-1|TRBJ1-4
TGCGCCAGCAGGATCGATACCTCGGGAGGGAATGAAAAACTGTTTTTT
CASRIDTSGGNEKLFF
>NA|TRBD2|TRBV5-6|TRBJ2-1
TGTGCCAGCAGCGACACTAGCGGAGACAGCTCCTACAATGAGCAGTTCTTC
CASSDTSGDSSYNEQFF
>few|TRBD1|TRBV10-3|TRBJ1-1
TGTGCCATCAGTGCCGGAGACAGGGGCGCCACTGAAGCTTTCTTT
CAISAGDRGATEAFF
>few|NA|TRBV15|TRBJ1-4
TGTGCCACCAGCAGAATGACGGACCGAGGTGAAAAACTGTTTTTT
CATSRMTDRGEKLFF
>NA|NA|TRBV12-3/TRBV12-4|TRBJ1-3
TGTGCCAGCAGTGTACGAAGGAGCTCTGGAAACACCATATATTTT
CASSVRRSSGNTIYF
>NA|TRBD1|TRBV19|TRBJ1-1
TGTGCCAGTAGTTTGCGGCAGGGGGCGCCCGGGGAAGCTTTCTTT
CASSLRQGAPGEAFF
>few|TRBD2|TRBV12-3/TRBV12-4|TRBJ2-2
TGTGCCAGCAGTAGCGGGGGGCAGAGGGGACTAGCGGGAGGTTTAAACACCGGGGAGCTGTTTTTT
CASSSGGQRGLAGGLNTGELFF
>few|NA|TRBV29-1|TRBJ1-1
TGCAGCGCGTCGACAGAAAAACCTTTCTTT
CSASTEKPFF
>once|NA|TRBV9|TRBJ2-2
TGTGCCAGCAGCGTGGGTGGAGTGAACACCGGGGAGCTGTTTTTT
CASSVGGVNTGELFF
>few|NA|TRBV2|TRBJ2-3
TGTGCCAGCAGTGAAGATAGCGGCCCGAGCACAGATACGCAGTATTTT
CASSEDSGPSTDTQYF
>NA|TRBD2|TRBV27|TRBJ2-2
TGTGCCAGCAGTCTACTAGCGGGAGGAACCGGGGAGCTGTTTTTT
CASSLLAGGTGELFF
>many|TRBD2|TRBV2|TRBJ2-2
TGTGCCAGCAGTGATAAACTAGCGGGAGAATCCGGGGAGCTGTTTTTT
CASSDKLAGESGELFF
>NA|NA|TRBV19|TRBJ1-4
TGTGCCAGTAGTAAACGGGACGGCCACCTTTTTTGGAAACTGTTTTTT
CASSKRDGHLFWKLFF
>few|TRBD2|TRBV2|TRBJ2-7
TGTGCCAGCAGCCGTGGGGCTAGCGGGAGTTCGCCCTACGAGCAGTACTTC
CASSRGASGSSPYEQYF
>many|NA|TRBV13|TRBJ2-4
TGTGCCAGCAGCCTCAGGGGTCACATTCAGTACTTC
CASSLRGHIQYF
>NA|NA|TRBV29-1|TRBJ1-3
TGCAGCGTTGTGCGGGGGCTTTCGGGAAACACCATATATTTT
CSVVRGLSGNTIYF
>NA|NA|TRBV28|TRBJ1-4
TGTGCCAGCAGTTTAAGGACGCCGAATGAAAAACTGTTTTTT
CASSLRTPNEKLFF
>many|NA|TRBV13|TRBJ1-1
TGTGCCAGCAGCTTAGGGGCATATGAAGCTTTCTTT
CASSLGAYEAFF
>NA|NA|TRBV9|TRBJ1-6
TGTGCCAGCAGCCCCCGCGGCTCCAATTCACCCCTCCACTTT
CASSPRGSNSPLHF
>NA|NA|TRBV12-3/TRBV12-4|TRBJ2-3
TGTGCCAGCACCGGGCGGCGACGAGCAGATACGCAGTATTTT
CASTGRRRADTQYF
>once|NA|TRBV7-8|TRBJ1-6
TGTGCCAGCAGCTTAGCGGGAGGTTGGGATTCACCCCTCCACTTT
CASSLAGGWDSPLHF
>once|NA|TRBV19|TRBJ2-4
TGTGCCAGTAGTATCCGTGTATCCTCCAAAAACATTCAGTACTTC
CASSIRVSSKNIQYF
>many|NA|TRBV6-1|TRBJ2-5
TGTGCCAGCAGCGAAATGGCGGTGTTCCCAGAATGGGAGACCCAGTACTTC
CASSEMAVFPEWETQYF
>many|NA|TRBV2|TRBJ1-2
TGTGCCAGCAGGGGCTACTATGGCTACACCTTC
CASRGYYGYTF
>many|TRBD1|TRBV12-3/TRBV12-4|TRBJ2-6
TGTGCCAGCAGCTCCAGGGGGTCCGGGGCCAACGTCCTGACTTTC
CASSSRGSGANVLTF
>many|NA|TRBV5-1|TRBJ2-7
TGCGCCAGCAGCTTAGGTTTTAGCGACTACGAGCAGTACTTC
CASSLGFSDYEQYF
>NA|NA|TRBV7-6|TRBJ2-5
TGTGCCAGCAGCTTACATCCGGACCAAGAGACCCAGTACTTC
CASSLHPDQETQYF
>many|TRBD1|TRBV28|TRBJ2-7
TGTGCCAGCAGTTTTTCGGCCGGGACAGCCTACGAGCAGTACTTC
CASSFSAGTAYEQYF
>many|NA|TRBV28|TRBJ1-5
TGTGCCAGCAGTACCCTGACAGGCCTCAAGGCAGCCCAGCATTTT
CASSTLTGLKAAQHF
>many|NA|TRBV11-2|TRBJ1-1
TGTGCCAGCAGCTTAGAGTCAGGGCGCTTGAACACTGAAGCTTTCTTT
CASSLESGRLNTEAFF
>few|TRBD1|TRBV29-1|TRBJ2-3
TGCAGCGTTGATGTAACCGGGACAGGTCGGAATACGCAGTATTTT
CSVDVTGTGRNTQYF
>many|TRBD1|TRBV9|TRBJ1-1
TGTGCCAGCAGCGTAATTACAGGGGCAGCCACTGAAGCTTTCTTT
CASSVITGAATEAFF
>many|TRBD1|TRBV27|TRBJ2-7
TGTGCCAGCAGTTTATGGGACAGGGCCCGAGACGAGCAGTACTTC
CASSLWDRARDEQYF
>many|TRBD1|TRBV3-1|TRBJ2-7
TGTGCCAGCAGCTCCTCCGGGACAGGGGTCCACGAGCAGTACTTC
CASSSSGTGVHEQYF
>NA|NA|TRBV4-1|TRBJ1-4
TGCGCCAGCAGCCAAGAACCGTGGCACCAGAGCCGGGGTGAAAAACTGTTTTTT
CASSQEPWHQSRGEKLFF
>many|TRBD2|TRBV28|TRBJ2-7
TGTGCCAGCAGTTTTTCTAGCGGGAGCTCCTACGAGCAGTACTTC
CASSFSSGSSYEQYF
>many|NA|TRBV6-2/TRBV6-3|TRBJ2-5
TGTGCCAGCAGTTACACCCCCATGCAGGAGACCCAGTACTTC
CASSYTPMQETQYF
>NA|TRBD2|TRBV12-3/TRBV12-4|TRBJ2-5
TGTGCCAGCAGTCAAAGCGGGAGGGCCGGGAGAGAGACCCAGTACTTC
CASSQSGRAGRETQYF
>NA|TRBD1|TRBV9|TRBJ2-7
TGTGCCAGCAGCGTAGCCCCCGGGACAGGGACCTACGAGCAGTACTTC
CASSVAPGTGTYEQYF
>many|NA|TRBV15|TRBJ2-7
TGTGCCACCTCAGGAGACTACGAGCAGTACTTC
CATSGDYEQYF
>many|NA|TRBV10-1|TRBJ2-7
TGCGCCAGCAGTGGGTATCGCTACGAGCAGTACTTC
CASSGYRYEQYF
>NA|TRBD1|TRBV5-4|TRBJ1-1
TGTGCCAGCAGACCCATAGGGAAGGGGGCGAACACTGAAGCTTTCTTT
CASRPIGKGANTEAFF
>many|NA|TRBV11-3|TRBJ2-5
TGTGCCAGCAGCTCCGGGACTTTGGAGACCCAGTACTTC
CASSSGTLETQYF
>many|TRBD2|TRBV24-1|TRBJ2-7
TGTGCCACCCCAACCTTCTGGGGAGGGGTCTCCTACGAGCAGTACTTC
CATPTFWGGVSYEQYF
>NA|NA|TRBV19|TRBJ2-6
TGTGCCACCCACGAGGCGGGGAACTCTGGGGCCAACGTCCTGACTTTC
CATHEAGNSGANVLTF
>many|NA|TRBV28|TRBJ1-1
TGTGCCAGCAGTTACCAGGAAGCTTTCTTT
CASSYQEAFF
>many|TRBD1|TRBV6-1|TRBJ2-7
TGTGCCAGCACCGAAACATCCGGGACCTCAGGGGGGCAGTACTTC
CASTETSGTSGGQYF
>many|NA|TRBV7-3|TRBJ2-7
TGTGCCAGCAGCTTAAAGGGGGGTGGCAACGAGCAGTACTTC
CASSLKGGGNEQYF
>many|TRBD2|TRBV28|TRBJ2-7
TGTGCCACCAAACTAGCGGGAGTTACCTACGAGCAGTACTTC
CATKLAGVTYEQYF
>few|NA|TRBV20-1|TRBJ1-1
TGCAGTGCTGCTAAGACAGACACAAACACTGAAGCTTTCTTT
CSAAKTDTNTEAFF
>many|NA|TRBV12-3/TRBV12-4|TRBJ1-1
TGTGCCAGCAGTTACAGAAAAAACACTGAAGCTTTCTTT
CASSYRKNTEAFF
>NA|TRBD2|TRBV6-1|TRBJ2-7
TGTGCCAGCAGGAAAAGGACTAGCGGGGGGGAAAGTGAGCAGTACTTC
CASRKRTSGGESEQYF
>few|NA|TRBV20-1|TRBJ2-6
TGCAGTGCTAGAAAGGTTTTTAGCTCTGGGGCCAACGTCCTGACTTTC
CSARKVFSSGANVLTF
>few|NA|TRBV20-1|TRBJ1-5
TGCAGTGCTAGAGAGAATACGGATAGCAATCAGCCCCAGCATTTT
CSARENTDSNQPQHF
>many|TRBD2|TRBV12-3/TRBV12-4|TRBJ2-7
TGTGCCAGCAGTGAGACTAGCGGGTTGATCTACGAGCAGTACTTC
CASSETSGLIYEQYF
>few|TRBD1|TRBV29-1|TRBJ1-2
TGCAGCGTCGCACGTGGACAGGCGGACACCTTC
CSVARGQADTF
>many|NA|TRBV7-3|TRBJ2-5
TGTGCCAGCAGTTATGGACAGTCCCAAGAGACCCAGTACTTC
CASSYGQSQETQYF
>few|TRBD1|TRBV7-9|TRBJ2-7
TGTGCCAGCAGCTTAGGGCCCGGGACAGGGGGCTACGAGCAGTACTTC
CASSLGPGTGGYEQYF
>few|TRBD1|TRBV30|TRBJ2-7
TGTGCCTGGAGTCAACAGGGGGCAGAGCAGTACTTC
CAWSQQGAEQYF